This T cell receptor beta chain was captured in a study of T cell changes during pregnancy in multiple sclerosis (dated by TCRdb to between 2018 and 2021). About the study as a whole: Changes in the T cell repertoire over the course of pregnancy were examined in this study in women with multiple sclerosis.

To prepare the library, the immunoSEQ multiplex PCR assay was applied. Imported from immuneACCESS, the table was reduced by TCRdb to in-frame sequences with V and J called. These copies leave out some clones; in studies compared against another copy, an unresolved V gene accounts for under half, and the cause of the remainder is not known. Counted in this sample were roughly 74,000 clones; approximately 91% of them appeared once. The top ten clonotypes cover 3.3% of the sample. The CDR3 sequence holds 14 residues, the cysteine and phenylalanine included. The kept DNA is CDR3 alone, 42 bases in frame from the first base. As encoded in the germline V gene, CDR1 is SGHRS while CDR2 is YFSETQ. V and J lose 4 bases and 4 bases, and a span of 11 bases separates them. Notes on this clone: Its antigen has not been determined. Base quality data are lacking; no much larger clone is found one base away.

The chain employs TRBV5-1 and TRBJ2-2; the D gene is not confidently resolved. The TCR originated in a female donor with multiple sclerosis, enrolled in a pregnancy study. Sequences were derived from peripheral blood, sampled before pregnancy. At the DNA level, the sequence is TGCGCCAGCAGCGTATTAGCCGCCACCGGGGAGCTGTTTTTT. Its product reads: CASSVLAATGELFF.